The next 2 T cell receptor beta chains were all read from a single sample in a study of lymphopenia after photon versus proton radiotherapy. Sequencing was performed with immunoSEQ multiplex PCR; in TCRdb, only in-frame clones are kept and a portion is missing. The table lists approximately 22,000 clones, 85% of them singletons. The material was peripheral blood, obtained from a patient treated with photon-based radiotherapy. The receptors here all came from a man in his fifties or sixties with pancreatic cancer.

This clone was counted once. This chain joins TRBV5-5 and TRBJ2-7; D might be TRBD1 or TRBD2, each matching 5 bases. The CDR3 consists of 15 residues. Trimming left V 0 bases short and J 3 bases short, with 13 bases between. Per germline, CDR1 SGHKS and CDR2 YYEKEE (reference sequence). The CDR3 nucleotides are TGTGCCAGCAGCTTGGTATTCAGGGACCGCTACGAGCAGTACTTC. Residues: CASSLVFRDRYEQYF.

V and J are TRBV9 and TRBJ1-2; D might be TRBD1 (6 bases). The CDR3 length is 13 residues. Trimming left V 4 bases short and J 4 bases short, with 11 bases between. Germline CDR1 reads SGDLS; CDR2 reads YYNGEE. The CDR3 DNA follows: TGTGCCAGCAGCCCGGACAGATTCTATGGCTACACCTTC. This encodes CASSPDRFYGYTF.